The next 21 T cell receptor beta chains were all read from a single sample in a study of Graves' ophthalmopathy and Graves' hyperthyroidism. The authors amplified TCR beta CDR3 regions, and they did so from RNA transcripts for repertoire sequencing. The library came from an HTBI-primed first-round RT-PCR and a second-round multiplex PCR. Via MiXCR, TCRdb re-called the multiplex PCR reads, giving one row per CDR3 protein. Here the sample spans around 1,200,000 distinct CDR3 sequences, approximately 35% being singletons. Sequenced input: peripheral blood or thyroid tissue (not recorded which). The source is an adult man with Graves' hyperthyroidism.

This chain's CDR3 is CASSRSGTGLLGELFF. In nucleotides, the CDR3 is TGCGCCAGCAGTAGATCCGGGACAGGGTTACTCGGGGAGCTGTTTTTT. The chain joins TRBV5-1 to TRBJ2-2; 9 bases are shared with TRBD1. Trimming cost V 5 bases and J 7 bases; bases outside gene matches: 12. The CDR3 contains 16 residues. CDR1 is SGHRS, CDR2 YFSETQ, per germline.

At least ten counts were recorded for this clonotype. V and J are TRBV14 and TRBJ1-6; D is unclear. Looked up from germline, CDR1 is SGHDN and CDR2 is FVKESK. CDR3 length: 12 residues. The V gene lost 3 bases and the J gene lost 9 bases, with 6 bases spanning the gap. For the CDR3, the DNA is TGTGCCAGCAGCCACCCGAGTTCACCCCTCCACTTT. This codes for CASSHPSSPLHF.

The sample holds many counts of this clonotype. J is TRBJ1-3 and V is TRBV2; D uncertain. Germline assignment: CDR1 SNHLY and CDR2 FYNNEI. Trimming removed 7 bases at V and 1 base at J, with 11 bases between. This CDR3 has 14 residues. The DNA for the CDR3 is TGTGCCAGCACCAAGACTACATCTGGAAACACCATATATTTT. Amino acids: CASTKTTSGNTIYF.

This clonotype was observed many times. J is TRBJ1-2 and V is TRBV20-1; D perhaps matches TRBD1 (6 bases). This CDR3 contains 13 residues. The V gene lost 5 bases and the J gene lost 4 bases, with 14 bases spanning the gap. CDR1 and CDR2 (germline): DFQATT, SNEGSKA (reference sequence). CDR3 protein: CSAFSDRFYGYTF. The CDR3 DNA sequence: TGCAGTGCTTTTTCGGACAGATTCTATGGCTACACCTTC.

This clonotype showed up many times. The chain links TRBV19 to TRBJ1-1; a possible D gene is TRBD1 (5 bases). CDR1 and CDR2 from the germline V gene are LNHDA and SQIVND (reference sequence). Trimming removed 4 bases at V and 11 bases at J, with 14 bases between. The length of the CDR3 is 12 residues. CDR3 bases: TGTGCCAGTAGTAATGTGGGGCAGGTGGCTTTCTTT. As protein: CASSNVGQVAFF.

This clonotype was recorded many times. The CDR3 loop reads CASTPFSSYEQYF. The CDR3 DNA sequence: TGCGCCAGCACCCCTTTTAGCTCCTACGAGCAGTACTTC. This chain links TRBV10-2 with TRBJ2-7; no reliable D call. CDR3 size: 13 residues. Germline-derived CDR1 and CDR2 are WSHSY and SAAADI. V lost 7 bases and J lost 0, with 10 bases in between.

The V and J genes are TRBV2 and TRBJ1-4; TRBD1 might be the D (6 bases). The CDR3 length is 16 residues. The V and J ends lost 5 bases and 0 bases respectively, with 13 bases between them. From germline, CDR1 is SNHLY and CDR2 FYNNEI. The chain's CDR3 is CASSRQVSATNEKLFF. The CDR3 DNA follows: TGTGCCAGCAGTCGACAGGTGTCGGCAACTAATGAAAAACTGTTTTTT.

This clonotype was counted at least ten times. The chain recombines TRBV6-2 or TRBV6-3 with TRBJ1-2, with D unresolved. V was trimmed by 6 bases and J by 3 bases, leaving 11 bases between them. The CDR3 is 13 residues long. Germline V gene data show CDR1 as MNHEY and CDR2 as SVGEGT. The CDR3 region has the DNA TGTGCCAGCAGCGCGGCCAGCGACTATGGCTACACCTTC. Its protein is CASSAASDYGYTF.

This clonotype was recorded many times. The chain has TRBV19 and TRBJ1-1, with 9 nucleotides matching TRBD1. In germline, CDR1 is LNHDA, CDR2 SQIVND (reference sequence). The CDR3 has 15 residues. V shed 3 bases, J shed 8 bases, and the junction held 10 bases outside the gene matches. The CDR3 loop reads CASSIAGTGIPEAFF. The CDR3 DNA is TGTGCCAGTAGTATCGCCGGGACAGGGATACCGGAAGCTTTCTTT. Drawing the rest from reference TRBV19 and TRBJ1-1, the complete variable domain is DGGITQSPKYLFRKEGQNVTLSCEQNLNHDAMYWYRQDPGQGLRLIYYSQIVNDFQKGDIAEGYSVSREKKESFPLTVTSAQKNPTAFYLCASSIAGTGIPEAFFGQGTRLTVV.

This clonotype was seen many times. This chain connects TRBV15 to TRBJ1-3, with 8 bases identical to TRBD1. The CDR3 contains 18 residues. Germline loops: CDR1 LNHNV, CDR2 YYDKDF (reference sequence). Trimming at V came to 0 bases and at J to 3 bases, leaving 10 bases not matched to a gene. DNA for the CDR3: TGTGCCACCAGCAGAGATTTGGGCAGGGGGCTGGATGGAAACACCATATATTTT. The encoded protein is CATSRDLGRGLDGNTIYF.

This clonotype was counted at least ten times. The gene calls are TRBV2 and TRBJ2-7; D remains ambiguous. This CDR3 is built from 13 residues. Germline V gene lookup returns CDR1 SNHLY and CDR2 FYNNEI. V lost 4 bases, J lost 2 bases, and 9 bases lay in between. The CDR3 loop reads CASSGAETYEQYF. The CDR3 bases are TGTGCCAGCAGTGGGGCAGAGACCTACGAGCAGTACTTC.

This clonotype was seen at least ten times. The chain is built from TRBV11-1 and TRBJ2-7; D perhaps matches TRBD2 (5 bases). The germline V gene encodes CDR1 SGHAT and CDR2 FQDESV (reference sequence). The CDR3 runs to 14 residues. V lost 2 bases and J 2 bases, leaving 10 bases between the germline ends. The CDR3 loop is CASSLRGSPYEQYF. In nucleotides, the CDR3 is TGTGCCAGCAGCTTACGGGGTAGCCCCTACGAGCAGTACTTC.

The table lists this clonotype with many counts. The V call is TRBV19, the J call TRBJ1-2; 10 bases are shared with TRBD1. The CDR3 length is 13 residues. V was clipped by 9 bases and J by 8 bases; unmatched bases: 9. The V gene's germline CDR1 is LNHDA and CDR2 SQIVND (reference sequence). The CDR3 is CASRDRGLIGYTF. CDR3 sequence (DNA): TGTGCCAGCCGGGACAGGGGTTTGATCGGCTACACCTTC.

V gene TRBV10-3 combines with J gene TRBJ2-5; no reliable D call. The CDR3 has 12 amino acids. Trimming cost V 10 bases and J 2 bases, with 11 bases left between them. Germline V gene data show CDR1 as ENHRY and CDR2 as SYGVKD. The CDR3, as DNA: TGTGCCAGCGGACCAGGACAAGAGACCCAGTACTTC. This codes for CASGPGQETQYF.

On this clonotype: The missing conserved phenylalanine or tryptophan at the end of this CDR3 makes a read error likely. No DNA is shown, since the ends of the CDR3 on it are uncertain; the CDR3 is the one TCRdb lists. The chain recombines TRBV7-9 with TRBJ2-5; TRBD1, the D gene given by the table, was not confirmed from the DNA. A total of 16 residues make up the CDR3, ends included. Germline V CDR1 and CDR2: SEHNR, FQNEAQ (reference sequence). CDR3 sequence: CASSSPRTADGYTFGS.

Points on this clonotype: A much larger clone differs by one base, so this may be a read error. J is TRBJ1-3 and V is TRBV11-2; the D is unclear. The CDR3 is 16 residues long. The germline V gene encodes CDR1 SGHAT and CDR2 FQNNGV. The CDR3 protein is CASSQDSANSGDTIYF. The CDR3 nucleotides read TGTGCCAGCAGCCAAGATTCGGCGAACTCTGGAGACACCATATATTTT.

The chain uses TRBV7-9 and TRBJ2-6; tentatively, D is TRBD2 (5 bases). The germline V and J ends were trimmed by 2 bases and 0 bases, with 14 bases remaining between them. The CDR3 totals 18 residues. Germline CDR1 and CDR2: SEHNR and FQNEAQ (reference sequence). The CDR3: CASSLLGAGVSGANVLTF. The CDR3 nucleotides read TGTGCCAGCAGCTTACTGGGAGCCGGGGTCTCTGGGGCCAACGTCCTGACTTTC.

The V and J genes are TRBV11-2 and TRBJ2-5; 7 nucleotides agree with TRBD1. Unmatched junction bases numbered 10, after V lost 6 bases and J lost 0 bases. Germline V gene data show CDR1 as SGHAT and CDR2 as FQNNGV. The CDR3 is 16 residues long. The CDR3 nucleotides are TGTGCCAGCAGTTACTCGATCAGGGGGTACCAAGAGACCCAGTACTTC. Its protein product is CASSYSIRGYQETQYF. Combining the CDR3 with reference TRBV11-2 and TRBJ2-5 gives the whole variable domain EAGVAQSPRYKIIEKRQSVAFWCNPISGHATLYWYQQILGQGPKLLIQFQNNGVVDDSQLPKDRFSAERLKGVDSTLKIQPAKLEDSAVYLCASSYSIRGYQETQYFGPGTRLLVL.

This clonotype turned up a few times. The gene calls are TRBV7-9 and TRBJ2-2; D is undetermined. Between the trimmed V and J ends, which lost 5 bases and 4 bases, there was a span of 17 bases. This CDR3 comprises 16 residues. Germline CDR1 is SEHNR and CDR2 is FQNEAQ (reference sequence). CDR3 sequence reads: CASSPQAVGPTGELFF. The CDR3 region has the DNA TGTGCCAGCAGCCCCCAGGCGGTGGGCCCCACCGGGGAGCTGTTTTTT.

This clonotype was recorded at least ten times. The chain uses TRBV20-1 and TRBJ2-5; 11 positions agree with TRBD2. The CDR3 contains 15 residues. Germline loops: CDR1 DFQATT, CDR2 SNEGSKA (reference sequence). V was clipped by 0 bases and J by 5 bases; unmatched bases: 5. The CDR3 DNA is TGCAGTGCTAGAGATGATAGGACTAGCGGGGAGACCCAGTACTTC. It yields the protein CSARDDRTSGETQYF.

This clonotype came up many times. The chain joins TRBV11-2 to TRBJ1-5; D is uncertain. Trimming took 4 bases from V and 4 from J, leaving 17 bases between them. The CDR3 runs to 16 residues. Germline-derived CDR1 and CDR2 are SGHAT and FQNNGV. The CDR3 loop is CASSSGEVSENQPQHF. In nucleotides, the CDR3 is TGTGCCAGCAGCTCCGGGGAGGTGTCAGAAAATCAGCCCCAGCATTTT. The variable domain in full, completed from reference TRBV11-2 and TRBJ1-5, reads EAGVAQSPRYKIIEKRQSVAFWCNPISGHATLYWYQQILGQGPKLLIQFQNNGVVDDSQLPKDRFSAERLKGVDSTLKIQPAKLEDSAVYLCASSSGEVSENQPQHFGDGTRLSIL.